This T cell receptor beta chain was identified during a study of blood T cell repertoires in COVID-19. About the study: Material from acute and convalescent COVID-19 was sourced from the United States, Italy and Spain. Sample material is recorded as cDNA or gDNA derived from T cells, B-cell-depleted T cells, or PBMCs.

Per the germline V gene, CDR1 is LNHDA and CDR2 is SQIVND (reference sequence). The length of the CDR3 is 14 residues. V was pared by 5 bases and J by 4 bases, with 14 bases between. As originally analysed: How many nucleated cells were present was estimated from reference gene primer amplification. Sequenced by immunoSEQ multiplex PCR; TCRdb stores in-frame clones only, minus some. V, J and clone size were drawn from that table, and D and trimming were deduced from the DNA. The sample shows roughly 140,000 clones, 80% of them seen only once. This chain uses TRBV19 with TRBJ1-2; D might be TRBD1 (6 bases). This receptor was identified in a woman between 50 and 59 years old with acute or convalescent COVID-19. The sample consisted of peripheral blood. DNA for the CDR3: TGTGCCAGTAGTTGGGGAGGGGGAGCCTATGGCTACACCTTC. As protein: CASSWGGGAYGYTF.